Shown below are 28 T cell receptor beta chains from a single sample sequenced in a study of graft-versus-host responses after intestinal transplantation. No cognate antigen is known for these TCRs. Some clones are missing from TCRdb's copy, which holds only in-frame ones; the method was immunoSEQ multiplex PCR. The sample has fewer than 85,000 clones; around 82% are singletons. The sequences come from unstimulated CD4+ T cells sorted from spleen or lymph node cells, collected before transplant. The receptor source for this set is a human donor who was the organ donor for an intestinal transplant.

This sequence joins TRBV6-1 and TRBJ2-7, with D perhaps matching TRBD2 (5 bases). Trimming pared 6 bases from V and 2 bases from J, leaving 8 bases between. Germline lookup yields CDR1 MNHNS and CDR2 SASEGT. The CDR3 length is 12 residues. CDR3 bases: TGTGCCAGCAGGAGGGCCCCCTACGAGCAGTACGTC. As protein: CASRRAPYEQYV.

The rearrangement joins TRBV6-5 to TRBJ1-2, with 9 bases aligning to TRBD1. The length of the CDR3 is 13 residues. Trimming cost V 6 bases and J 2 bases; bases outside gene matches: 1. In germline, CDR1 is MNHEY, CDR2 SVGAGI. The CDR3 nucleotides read TGTGCCAGCAGAGGGACAGGGAACTATGGCTACACCTTC. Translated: CASRGTGNYGYTF.

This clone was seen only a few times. The CDR3 region has the DNA TGTGCCAGCAGCTTACAGGCTTCACCCCTCCACTTT. It encodes CASSLQASPLHF. The chain couples TRBV5-5 to TRBJ1-6; tentatively, D is TRBD1 (5 bases). Germline CDR1 is SGHKS and CDR2 is YYEKEE (reference sequence). The length of the CDR3 is 12 residues. Trimming removed 2 bases from V and 9 bases from J, with 6 bases in between.

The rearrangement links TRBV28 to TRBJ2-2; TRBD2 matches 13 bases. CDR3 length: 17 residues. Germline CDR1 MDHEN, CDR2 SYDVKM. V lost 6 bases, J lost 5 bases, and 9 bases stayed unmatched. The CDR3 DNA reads TGTGCCAGCAGCCATGGTCGACTAGCGGGGGGAACCGGGGAGCTGTTTTTT. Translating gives CASSHGRLAGGTGELFF.

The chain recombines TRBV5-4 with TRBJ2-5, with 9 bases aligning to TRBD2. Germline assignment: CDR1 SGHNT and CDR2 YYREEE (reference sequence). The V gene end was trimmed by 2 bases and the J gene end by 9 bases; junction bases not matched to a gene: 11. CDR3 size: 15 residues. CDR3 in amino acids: CASSFGGTSLRAQYF. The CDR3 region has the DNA TGTGCCAGCAGCTTTGGTGGGACTAGCCTCAGGGCCCAGTACTTC. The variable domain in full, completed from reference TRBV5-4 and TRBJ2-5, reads ETGVTQSPTHLIKTRGQQVTLRCSSQSGHNTVSWYQQALGQGPQFIFQYYREEENGRGNFPPRFSGLQFPNYSSELNVNALELDDSALYLCASSFGGTSLRAQYFGPGTRLLVL.

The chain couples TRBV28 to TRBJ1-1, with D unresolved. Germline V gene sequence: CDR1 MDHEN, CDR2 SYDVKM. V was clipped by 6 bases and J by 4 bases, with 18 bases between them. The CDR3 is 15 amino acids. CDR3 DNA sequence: TGTGCCAGCAGCGTCCCGGTGGAGGCACCCACTGAAGCTTTCTTT. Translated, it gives CASSVPVEAPTEAFF.

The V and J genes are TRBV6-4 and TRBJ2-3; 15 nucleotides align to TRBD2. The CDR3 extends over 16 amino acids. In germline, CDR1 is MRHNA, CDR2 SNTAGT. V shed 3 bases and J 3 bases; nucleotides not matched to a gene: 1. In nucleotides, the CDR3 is TGTGCCAGCAGTGAAGGGACTAGCGGGGGGACAGATACGCAGTATTTT. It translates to CASSEGTSGGTDTQYF.

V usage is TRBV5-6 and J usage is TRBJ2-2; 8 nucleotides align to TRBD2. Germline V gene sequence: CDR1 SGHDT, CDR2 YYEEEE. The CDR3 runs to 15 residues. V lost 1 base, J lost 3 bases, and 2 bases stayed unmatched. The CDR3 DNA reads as TGTGCCAGCAGCTTGCCACTAGCGGACACCGGGGAGCTGTTTTTT. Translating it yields CASSLPLADTGELFF.

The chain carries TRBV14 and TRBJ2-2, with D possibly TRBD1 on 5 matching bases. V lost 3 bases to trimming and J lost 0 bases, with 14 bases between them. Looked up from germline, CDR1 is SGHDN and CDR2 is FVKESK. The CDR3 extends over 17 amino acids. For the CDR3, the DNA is TGTGCCAGCAGCCATTCCCTGACAGCATCGAACACCGGGGAGCTGTTTTTT. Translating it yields CASSHSLTASNTGELFF.

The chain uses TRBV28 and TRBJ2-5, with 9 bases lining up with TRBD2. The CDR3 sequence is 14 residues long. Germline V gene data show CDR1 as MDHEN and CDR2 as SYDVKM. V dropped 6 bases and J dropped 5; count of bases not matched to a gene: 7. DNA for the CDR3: TGTGCCAGCAGCGGCGGGGGGGCCCGGGAGACCCAGTACTTC. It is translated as CASSGGGARETQYF.

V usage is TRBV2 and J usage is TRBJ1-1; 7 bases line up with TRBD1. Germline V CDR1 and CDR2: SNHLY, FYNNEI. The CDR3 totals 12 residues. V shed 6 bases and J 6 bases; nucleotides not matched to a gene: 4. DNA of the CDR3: TGTGCCAGCAGGGGGGACAGCTCTGAAGCTTTCTTT. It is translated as CASRGDSSEAFF.

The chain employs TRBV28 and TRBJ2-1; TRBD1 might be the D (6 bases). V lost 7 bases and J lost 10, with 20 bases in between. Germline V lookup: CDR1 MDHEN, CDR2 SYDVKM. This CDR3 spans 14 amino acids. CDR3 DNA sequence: TGTGCCAGCACTAGGGCGAGCGGAAGGGGGGAGCAGTTCTTC. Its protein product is CASTRASGRGEQFF.

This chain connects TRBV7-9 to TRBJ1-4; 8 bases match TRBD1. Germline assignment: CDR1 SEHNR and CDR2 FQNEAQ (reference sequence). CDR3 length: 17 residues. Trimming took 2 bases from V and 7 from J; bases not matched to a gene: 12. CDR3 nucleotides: TGTGCCAGCAGCTTAATGGGACAGGCCGGAGGGAGTGAAAAACTGTTTTTT. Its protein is CASSLMGQAGGSEKLFF. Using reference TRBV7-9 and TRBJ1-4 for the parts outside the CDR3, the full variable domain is DTGVSQNPRHKITKRGQNVTFRCDPISEHNRLYWYRQTLGQGPEFLTYFQNEAQLEKSRLLSDRFSAERPKGSFSTLEIQRTEQGDSAMYLCASSLMGQAGGSEKLFFGSGTQLSVL.

DNA for the CDR3: TGTGCCAGCAGCTTCGTTAGCGGGGGGGCGGAGGGCAAAAACATTCAGTACTTC. Its protein product is CASSFVSGGAEGKNIQYF. The chain combines TRBV7-2 with TRBJ2-4, with TRBD2 matching 11 bases. The CDR3 runs 18 residues. V lost 3 bases and J lost 3; bases outside the gene matches: 10. The germline V gene has CDR1 SGHTA and CDR2 FQGNSA.

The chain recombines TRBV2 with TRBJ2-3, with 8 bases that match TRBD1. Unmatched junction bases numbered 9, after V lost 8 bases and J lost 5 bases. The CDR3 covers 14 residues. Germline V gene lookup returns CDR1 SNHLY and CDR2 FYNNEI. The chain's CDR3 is CASLRTGRIDTQYF. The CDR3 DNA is TGTGCCAGCCTTCGGACAGGGCGAATAGATACGCAGTATTTT.

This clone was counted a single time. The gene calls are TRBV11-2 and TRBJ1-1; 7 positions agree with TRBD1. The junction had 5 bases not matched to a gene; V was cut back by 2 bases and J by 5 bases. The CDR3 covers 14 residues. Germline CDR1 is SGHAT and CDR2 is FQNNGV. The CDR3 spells CASSLNRGGTEAFF. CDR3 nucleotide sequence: TGTGCCAGCAGCTTAAACAGGGGCGGAACTGAAGCTTTCTTT. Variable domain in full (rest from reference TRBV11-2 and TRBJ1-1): EAGVAQSPRYKIIEKRQSVAFWCNPISGHATLYWYQQILGQGPKLLIQFQNNGVVDDSQLPKDRFSAERLKGVDSTLKIQPAKLEDSAVYLCASSLNRGGTEAFFGQGTRLTVV.

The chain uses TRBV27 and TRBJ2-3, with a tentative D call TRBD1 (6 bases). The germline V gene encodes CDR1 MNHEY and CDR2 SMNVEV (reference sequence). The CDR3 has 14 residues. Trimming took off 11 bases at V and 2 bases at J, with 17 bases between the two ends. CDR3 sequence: CAVRAQGPTDTQYF. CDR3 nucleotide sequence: TGTGCCGTTCGGGCCCAGGGGCCCACAGATACGCAGTATTTT.

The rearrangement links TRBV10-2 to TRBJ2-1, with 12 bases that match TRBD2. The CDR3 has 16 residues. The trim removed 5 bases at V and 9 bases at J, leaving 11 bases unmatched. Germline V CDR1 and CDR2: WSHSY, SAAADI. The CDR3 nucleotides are TGCGCCAGCAGTTCCCCTAGCGGGGGGGCCTCGGGTGAGCAGTTCTTC. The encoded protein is CASSSPSGGASGEQFF.

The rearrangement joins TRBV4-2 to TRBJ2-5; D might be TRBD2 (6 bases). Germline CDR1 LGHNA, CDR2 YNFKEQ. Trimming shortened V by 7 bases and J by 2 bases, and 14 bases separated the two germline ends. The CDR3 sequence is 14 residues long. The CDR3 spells CASTPSGEQETQYF. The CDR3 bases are TGTGCCAGCACGCCTTCGGGGGAACAAGAGACCCAGTACTTC.

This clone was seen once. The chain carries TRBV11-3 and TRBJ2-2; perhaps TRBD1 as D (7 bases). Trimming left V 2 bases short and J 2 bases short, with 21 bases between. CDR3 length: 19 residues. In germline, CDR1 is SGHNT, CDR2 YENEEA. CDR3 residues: CASSLSPRGTVINTGELFF. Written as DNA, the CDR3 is TGTGCCAGCAGCTTATCCCCTCGGGGGACAGTGATTAACACCGGGGAGCTGTTTTTT.

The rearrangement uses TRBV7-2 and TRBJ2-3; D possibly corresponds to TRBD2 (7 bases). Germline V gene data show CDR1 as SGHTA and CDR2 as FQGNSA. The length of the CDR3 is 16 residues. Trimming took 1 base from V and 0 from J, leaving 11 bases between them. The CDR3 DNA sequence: TGTGCCAGCAGCTTAGGGGGGGGCTTTAGCACAGATACGCAGTATTTT. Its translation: CASSLGGGFSTDTQYF. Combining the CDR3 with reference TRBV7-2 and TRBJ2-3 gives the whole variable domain GAGVSQSPSNKVTEKGKDVELRCDPISGHTALYWYRQSLGQGLEFLIYFQGNSAPDKSGLPSDRFSAERTGGSVSTLTIQRTQQEDSAVYLCASSLGGGFSTDTQYFGPGTRLTVL.

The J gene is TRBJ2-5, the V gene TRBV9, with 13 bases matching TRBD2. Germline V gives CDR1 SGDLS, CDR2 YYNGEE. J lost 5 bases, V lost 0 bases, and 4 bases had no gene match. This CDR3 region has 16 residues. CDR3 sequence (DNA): TGTGCCAGCAGCGTAGGGACTAGCGGGGGTCATGAGACCCAGTACTTC. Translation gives CASSVGTSGGHETQYF.

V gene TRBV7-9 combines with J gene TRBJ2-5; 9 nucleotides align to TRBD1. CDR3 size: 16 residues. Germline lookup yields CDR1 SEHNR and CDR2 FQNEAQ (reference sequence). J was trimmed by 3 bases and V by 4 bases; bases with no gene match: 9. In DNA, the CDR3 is TGTGCCAGCAGCTCGGGACAGGGAATAGGCAAAGAGACCCAGTACTTC. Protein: CASSSGQGIGKETQYF.

Written as DNA, the CDR3 is TGTGCCAGCAGCTTGGTCAGGGTGGTGGGCACAGATACGCAGTATTTT. This sequence encodes CASSLVRVVGTDTQYF. The chain recombines TRBV5-6 with TRBJ2-3; TRBD1 is a possible D gene (5 bases). CDR3 size: 16 residues. The V and J ends lost 0 bases and 1 base respectively, with 12 bases between them. Germline CDR1 SGHDT, CDR2 YYEEEE.

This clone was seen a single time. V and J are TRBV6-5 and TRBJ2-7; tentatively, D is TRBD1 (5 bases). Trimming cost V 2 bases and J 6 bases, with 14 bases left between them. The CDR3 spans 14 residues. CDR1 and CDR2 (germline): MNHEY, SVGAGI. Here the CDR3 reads CASSYVPREGEQYV. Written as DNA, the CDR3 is TGTGCCAGCAGTTACGTCCCCAGGGAAGGCGAGCAGTACGTC.

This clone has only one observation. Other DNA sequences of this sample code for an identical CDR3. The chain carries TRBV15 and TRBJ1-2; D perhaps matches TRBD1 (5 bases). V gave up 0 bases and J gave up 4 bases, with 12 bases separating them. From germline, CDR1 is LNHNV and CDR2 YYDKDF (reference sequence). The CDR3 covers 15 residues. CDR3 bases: TGTGCCACCAGCAGAGATGCTACCGGGGGCTATGGCTACACCTTC. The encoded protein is CATSRDATGGYGYTF.

The CDR3 DNA follows: TGTGCCAGTAGTATTTACAGGGATTCACCCCTCCACTTT. Protein: CASSIYRDSPLHF. This chain connects TRBV19 to TRBJ1-6, with D perhaps TRBD1 (6 bases). The CDR3 spans 13 residues. Trimming cost V 3 bases and J 8 bases, with 8 bases left between them. Germline CDR1 LNHDA, CDR2 SQIVND (reference sequence).

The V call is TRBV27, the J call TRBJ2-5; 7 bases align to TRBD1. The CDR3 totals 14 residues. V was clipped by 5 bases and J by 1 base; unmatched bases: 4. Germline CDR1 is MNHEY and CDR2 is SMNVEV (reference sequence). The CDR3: CASSPDRVQETQYF. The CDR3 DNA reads TGTGCCAGCAGTCCCGACAGGGTCCAAGAGACCCAGTACTTC.